The rows below give T cell receptor beta chains drawn from one sample of a study of beta chain features in type 1 diabetes. The protocol was immunoSEQ multiplex PCR, while the TCRdb copy is restricted to in-frame clones and leaves out a portion. This table has 350,000 to 450,000 clones, about 12% appearing once. The sequenced sample consisted of naive CD4+ T cells from blood. The receptors shown here come from a woman under 30 with type 1 diabetes. Each CDR3 is given with its conserved first and last residue. Each record gives: D gene, J gene, V gene, CDR3 length, clone size, CDR3 DNA, CDR3 protein. A D gene is named only where the DNA matches it firmly. Rows give clone size only sometimes, using once, few, many, or a class for an expanded clone.

d_call: -; j_call: TRBJ2-2; v_call: TRBV14; cdr3_length: 13; clone_size: few; cdr3_nt: TGTGCCAGCAGCGTCCGACAGACCGGGGAGCTGTTTTTT; cdr3_aa: CASSVRQTGELFF
d_call: -; j_call: TRBJ2-1; v_call: TRBV5-1; cdr3_length: 14; clone_size: few; cdr3_nt: TGCGCCAGCAGCTTGACTAGCTATTACAATGAGCAGTTCTTC; cdr3_aa: CASSLTSYYNEQFF
d_call: TRBD1; j_call: TRBJ1-2; v_call: TRBV15; cdr3_length: 15; clone_size: few; cdr3_nt: TGTGCCACCAGCCCGTGGGACAGGGAAAGCAATGGCTACACCTTC; cdr3_aa: CATSPWDRESNGYTF
d_call: -; j_call: TRBJ2-3; v_call: TRBV13; cdr3_length: 14; clone_size: few; cdr3_nt: TGTGCCAGCAGCCTCACGGTGGGGCTAGGTTTGCAGTATTTT; cdr3_aa: CASSLTVGLGLQYF
d_call: -; j_call: TRBJ1-5; v_call: TRBV21-1; cdr3_length: 15; clone_size: -; cdr3_nt: TGTGCCAGCAGCAGATGGACAGGGGCTAGGCAGCCCCAGCATTTT; cdr3_aa: CASSRWTGARQPQHF
d_call: TRBD2; j_call: TRBJ2-2; v_call: TRBV5-4; cdr3_length: 16; clone_size: few; cdr3_nt: TGTGCCAGCAGCCCCGGGGGGACGGTGAACACCGGGGAGCTGTTTTTT; cdr3_aa: CASSPGGTVNTGELFF
d_call: TRBD1; j_call: TRBJ1-5; v_call: TRBV30; cdr3_length: 15; clone_size: -; cdr3_nt: TGTGCCTGGAGTGTAGGGACAGTGGGCAATCAGCCCCAGCATTTT; cdr3_aa: CAWSVGTVGNQPQHF
d_call: -; j_call: TRBJ1-1; v_call: TRBV6-5; cdr3_length: 15; clone_size: few; cdr3_nt: TGTGCCAGCGAGTCGCCCTTGATCATGAACACTGAAGCTTTCTTT; cdr3_aa: CASESPLIMNTEAFF
d_call: -; j_call: TRBJ2-1; v_call: TRBV5-1; cdr3_length: 12; clone_size: few; cdr3_nt: TGCGCCAGCAGCCAGCAGGGAAATGAGCAGTTCTTC; cdr3_aa: CASSQQGNEQFF
d_call: TRBD2; j_call: TRBJ2-1; v_call: TRBV11-1; cdr3_length: 17; clone_size: -; cdr3_nt: TGTGCCAGCAGCTTAAGTCCGACTAGCGGAGAGGGAGGTGAGCAGTTCTTC; cdr3_aa: CASSLSPTSGEGGEQFF
d_call: TRBD1; j_call: TRBJ1-5; v_call: TRBV30; cdr3_length: 13; clone_size: few; cdr3_nt: TGTGCCTGGAGTGGGACAGGGGGCCAGCCCCAGCATTTT; cdr3_aa: CAWSGTGGQPQHF
d_call: -; j_call: TRBJ1-2; v_call: TRBV5-4; cdr3_length: 11; clone_size: -; cdr3_nt: TGTGCCAGCAGCTGGAGAGATGGCTACACCTTC; cdr3_aa: CASSWRDGYTF
d_call: -; j_call: TRBJ1-5; v_call: TRBV2; cdr3_length: 13; clone_size: few; cdr3_nt: TGTGCCAGCAGCCTACAGGGCAATCAGCCCCAGCATTTT; cdr3_aa: CASSLQGNQPQHF
d_call: TRBD1; j_call: TRBJ1-2; v_call: TRBV5-8; cdr3_length: 13; clone_size: few; cdr3_nt: TGTGCCAGCAGCCCGGACAGGACCTATGGCTACACCTTC; cdr3_aa: CASSPDRTYGYTF
d_call: TRBD1; j_call: TRBJ1-5; v_call: TRBV9; cdr3_length: 14; clone_size: few; cdr3_nt: TGTGCCAGCAGCGTAGTACAGGGGGTCAGGCCCCAGCATTTT; cdr3_aa: CASSVVQGVRPQHF
d_call: -; j_call: TRBJ1-5; v_call: TRBV6-6; cdr3_length: 12; clone_size: few; cdr3_nt: TGTGCCAGCAGTTCCCCAAATCAGCCCCAGCATTTT; cdr3_aa: CASSSPNQPQHF
d_call: TRBD2; j_call: TRBJ2-3; v_call: TRBV5-1; cdr3_length: 16; clone_size: -; cdr3_nt: TGCGCCAGCAGCTTGGGACTAGCGGGGGCGAGGGATACGCAGTATTTT; cdr3_aa: CASSLGLAGARDTQYF
d_call: TRBD2; j_call: TRBJ2-1; v_call: TRBV4-3; cdr3_length: 16; clone_size: -; cdr3_nt: TGCGCCAGCAGCCAAGAAGCTAGCGGGAGGTCTTATGAGCAGTTCTTC; cdr3_aa: CASSQEASGRSYEQFF
d_call: TRBD1; j_call: TRBJ1-2; v_call: TRBV4-3; cdr3_length: 15; clone_size: few; cdr3_nt: TGCGCCAGCAGCTTTGGGACAGCGCAAAACTATGGCTACACCTTC; cdr3_aa: CASSFGTAQNYGYTF
d_call: TRBD1; j_call: TRBJ1-2; v_call: TRBV4-3; cdr3_length: 14; clone_size: -; cdr3_nt: TGCGCCAGCAGCCAAGATCGGACAGGGAGCGGCTACACCTTC; cdr3_aa: CASSQDRTGSGYTF
d_call: -; j_call: TRBJ2-6; v_call: TRBV7-2; cdr3_length: 15; clone_size: few; cdr3_nt: TGTGCCAGCAGCTTACAGGGGACTGGGGCCAACGTCCTGACTTTC; cdr3_aa: CASSLQGTGANVLTF
d_call: -; j_call: TRBJ1-4; v_call: TRBV28; cdr3_length: 12; clone_size: -; cdr3_nt: TGTGCCAGCAGTTTACAGTTTGAAAAACTGTTTTTT; cdr3_aa: CASSLQFEKLFF
d_call: TRBD2; j_call: TRBJ2-1; v_call: TRBV9; cdr3_length: 16; clone_size: few; cdr3_nt: TGTGCCAGCAGCCCATACGGACTAGCGGGGTACAATGAGCAGTTCTTC; cdr3_aa: CASSPYGLAGYNEQFF
d_call: -; j_call: TRBJ1-1; v_call: TRBV5-1; cdr3_length: 12; clone_size: few; cdr3_nt: TGCGCCAGAAGGACAGAGAACACTGAAGCTTTCTTT; cdr3_aa: CARRTENTEAFF
d_call: TRBD2; j_call: TRBJ2-2; v_call: TRBV11-2; cdr3_length: 14; clone_size: few; cdr3_nt: TGTGCCAGCCGTCCCGGCGGGGGAATCGGGGAGCTGTTTTTT; cdr3_aa: CASRPGGGIGELFF
d_call: TRBD1; j_call: TRBJ1-2; v_call: TRBV28; cdr3_length: 16; clone_size: -; cdr3_nt: TGTGCCAGCAGTTTGCCCGGGGGACAGGGGGCTTTTGGCTACACCTTC; cdr3_aa: CASSLPGGQGAFGYTF
d_call: TRBD2; j_call: TRBJ2-7; v_call: TRBV29-1; cdr3_length: 15; clone_size: few; cdr3_nt: TGCAGCGTTGGTCCTCGACTAGCGGGCTCCTACGAGCAGTACTTC; cdr3_aa: CSVGPRLAGSYEQYF
d_call: TRBD2; j_call: TRBJ2-1; v_call: TRBV30; cdr3_length: 15; clone_size: -; cdr3_nt: TGTGCCTGGAGTCGAGCGGGAGGGGGCCTGGGGGAGCAGTTCTTC; cdr3_aa: CAWSRAGGGLGEQFF
d_call: TRBD1; j_call: TRBJ2-1; v_call: TRBV25-1; cdr3_length: 14; clone_size: -; cdr3_nt: TGTGCCACTACACGGACAGGTGACTACAATGAGCAGTTCTTC; cdr3_aa: CATTRTGDYNEQFF
d_call: TRBD2; j_call: TRBJ2-7; v_call: TRBV6-6; cdr3_length: 13; clone_size: -; cdr3_nt: TGTGCCAGCAGGCTAGCGGGGGGAGGTGAGCAGTACTTC; cdr3_aa: CASRLAGGGEQYF
d_call: -; j_call: TRBJ1-2; v_call: TRBV28; cdr3_length: 14; clone_size: -; cdr3_nt: TGTGCCAGCACACCCCGGTCCGGTCCCTATGGCTACACCTTC; cdr3_aa: CASTPRSGPYGYTF
d_call: TRBD2; j_call: TRBJ2-2; v_call: TRBV10-3; cdr3_length: 14; clone_size: -; cdr3_nt: TGTGCCATCAGTGGGACTAGCGTGTCCGGGGAGCTGTTTTTT; cdr3_aa: CAISGTSVSGELFF
d_call: -; j_call: TRBJ2-1; v_call: TRBV11-2; cdr3_length: 16; clone_size: -; cdr3_nt: TGTGCCAGCAGCTCCCGAGCGGACAGCTCCTACAATGAGCAGTTCTTC; cdr3_aa: CASSSRADSSYNEQFF
d_call: TRBD1; j_call: TRBJ1-2; v_call: TRBV7-2; cdr3_length: 14; clone_size: few; cdr3_nt: TGTGCCAGCAGCCCGACGCAGGGGGCGATCGGCTACACCTTC; cdr3_aa: CASSPTQGAIGYTF
d_call: TRBD1; j_call: TRBJ2-2; v_call: TRBV11-2; cdr3_length: 17; clone_size: few; cdr3_nt: TGTGCCAGCAGCTTAGCATCCGGGACAGCGAACACCGGGGAGCTGTTTTTT; cdr3_aa: CASSLASGTANTGELFF
d_call: -; j_call: TRBJ2-7; v_call: TRBV28; cdr3_length: 12; clone_size: -; cdr3_nt: TGTGCCAGCAGTTTGTGGGGGACTCCCGACAATTTC; cdr3_aa: CASSLWGTPDNF
d_call: TRBD1; j_call: TRBJ2-7; v_call: TRBV18; cdr3_length: 14; clone_size: few; cdr3_nt: TGTGCCAGCTCACCGGGACAGATACTCTACGAGCAGTACTTC; cdr3_aa: CASSPGQILYEQYF
d_call: -; j_call: TRBJ1-2; v_call: TRBV30; cdr3_length: 12; clone_size: few; cdr3_nt: TGTGCCTGGAGTGTCTCCGGGTACGGCTACACCTTC; cdr3_aa: CAWSVSGYGYTF
d_call: -; j_call: TRBJ2-5; v_call: TRBV7-2; cdr3_length: 13; clone_size: -; cdr3_nt: TGTGCCAGCAGCCCTTGGAGTGGGGAGACCCAGTACTTC; cdr3_aa: CASSPWSGETQYF
d_call: -; j_call: TRBJ2-3; v_call: TRBV19; cdr3_length: 14; clone_size: -; cdr3_nt: TGTGCCAGTAGGGAGGGTTGGAGCACAGATACGCAGTATTTT; cdr3_aa: CASREGWSTDTQYF
d_call: TRBD2; j_call: TRBJ2-7; v_call: TRBV28; cdr3_length: 14; clone_size: -; cdr3_nt: TGTGCCAGCAGTTTAAACCTAGCGGGCTACGAGCAGTACTTC; cdr3_aa: CASSLNLAGYEQYF
d_call: -; j_call: TRBJ2-7; v_call: TRBV18; cdr3_length: 13; clone_size: -; cdr3_nt: TGTGCCAGCTCACTGACAGCCTCCTACGAGCAGTACTTC; cdr3_aa: CASSLTASYEQYF
d_call: -; j_call: TRBJ2-1; v_call: TRBV4-3; cdr3_length: 14; clone_size: -; cdr3_nt: TGCGCCAGCAGCCAAGACGGGGGAGGAAATGAGCAGTTCTTC; cdr3_aa: CASSQDGGGNEQFF
d_call: TRBD1; j_call: TRBJ1-2; v_call: TRBV7-2; cdr3_length: 14; clone_size: -; cdr3_nt: TGTGCCAGCAGCTCTGGACAGGGGAAGTATGGCTACACCTTC; cdr3_aa: CASSSGQGKYGYTF
d_call: -; j_call: TRBJ2-1; v_call: TRBV21-1; cdr3_length: 14; clone_size: -; cdr3_nt: TGTGCCAGCACCGACAGGGGTTCGGACAATGAGCAGTTCTTC; cdr3_aa: CASTDRGSDNEQFF
d_call: -; j_call: TRBJ1-5; v_call: TRBV6-6; cdr3_length: 12; clone_size: -; cdr3_nt: TGTGCCAGCAGTCCCCAGGATCAGCCCCAGCATTTT; cdr3_aa: CASSPQDQPQHF
d_call: TRBD2; j_call: TRBJ2-3; v_call: TRBV9; cdr3_length: 17; clone_size: few; cdr3_nt: TGTGCCAGCAGCGTTTCTTCAAGCGGGGCTAGCACAGATACGCAGTATTTT; cdr3_aa: CASSVSSSGASTDTQYF